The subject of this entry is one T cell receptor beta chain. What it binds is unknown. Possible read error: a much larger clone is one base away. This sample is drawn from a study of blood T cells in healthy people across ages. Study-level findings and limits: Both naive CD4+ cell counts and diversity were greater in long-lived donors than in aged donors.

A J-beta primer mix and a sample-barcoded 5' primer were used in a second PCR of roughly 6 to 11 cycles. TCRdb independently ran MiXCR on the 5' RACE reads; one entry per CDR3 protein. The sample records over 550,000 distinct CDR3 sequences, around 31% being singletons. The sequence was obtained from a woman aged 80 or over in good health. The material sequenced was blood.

The CDR3 DNA sequence: TGTGCCAGCAGACAGACAGGGAGCTTGCATGGCTACACCTTC. It translates to CASRQTGSLHGYTF. This chain uses TRBV27 with TRBJ1-2; 7 bases are a match to TRBD1. With 6 bases clipped from V and 6 bases from J, the junction kept 10 bases outside the gene matches. The CDR3 sequence is 14 residues long. Germline assignment: CDR1 MNHEY and CDR2 SMNVEV (reference sequence).